This is a list of T cell receptor beta chains from one sample in a study of OX40 agonist ivuxolimab in advanced cancers. Clones were sequenced by immunoSEQ multiplex PCR, and TCRdb holds only the in-frame ones, with some missing. The sample includes 65,000 to 95,000 clones, approximately 84% of them seen just once. The sample was CD4+ or CD8+ T cells sorted from blood, taken in a trial of the OX40 agonist ivuxolimab. The receptors stem from an adult with an advanced solid tumor such as melanoma, head and neck, liver or kidney cancer. Each CDR3 is given with its conserved first and last residue. The D gene is left open where the match is weak. Rows give clone size only sometimes, using once, few, many, or a class for an expanded clone.

j_call d_call clone_size v_call cdr3_nt cdr3_aa
TRBJ2-7 NA NA TRBV6-5 TGTGCCAGCAGTTTCAATAGGGACGGCTCCTACGAGCAGTACTTC CASSFNRDGSYEQYF
TRBJ2-1 NA once TRBV25-1 TGTGCCAGCAGCACTTACGGGAATGAGCAGTTCTTC CASSTYGNEQFF
TRBJ1-2 NA NA TRBV18 TGTGCCAGCTCACCATCCGAAAACAACTATGGCTACACCTTC CASSPSENNYGYTF
TRBJ2-7 TRBD1 few TRBV19 TGTGCCAGTAGTACGAACAGGGGACCCTACGAGCAGTACTTC CASSTNRGPYEQYF
TRBJ2-7 TRBD2 NA TRBV4-3 TGCGCCAGCAGCCAAGAACTACAGCGGGGACCCTACGAGCAGTACTTC CASSQELQRGPYEQYF
TRBJ2-5 NA once TRBV7-7 TGTGCCAGCAGCTTAAATGTGGGGCTTGGAGAGACCCAGTACTTC CASSLNVGLGETQYF
TRBJ1-5 NA NA TRBV29-1 TGCAGCGCTCGGGACGGCAATCAGCCCCAGCATTTT CSARDGNQPQHF
TRBJ2-1 NA NA TRBV20-1 TGCAGTGCGATCGTACCGGGAGAGCAGTTCTTC CSAIVPGEQFF
TRBJ2-5 NA NA TRBV5-1 TGCGCCAGCAGCCTATCTGGGGGTTCTGAGACCCAGTACTTC CASSLSGGSETQYF
TRBJ1-1 NA NA TRBV27 TGTGCCAGCAGTCCATACCCCGGGACAACGATGAACACTGAAGCTTTCTTT CASSPYPGTTMNTEAFF
TRBJ2-5 TRBD2 NA TRBV7-7 TGTGCTAGCAGCTTAGGGGTTAGCGGGGGCCAAGAGACCCAGTACTTC CASSLGVSGGQETQYF
TRBJ2-7 NA NA TRBV30 TGTGCCTGGAGTGTACCGGGGTACGAGCAGTACTTC CAWSVPGYEQYF
TRBJ2-4 TRBD2 NA TRBV7-9 TGTGCCAGCAGCTCTGCGGGAGGGGGTGACATTCAGTACTTC CASSSAGGGDIQYF
TRBJ2-1 TRBD2 NA TRBV6-5 TGTGCCAGCGGCCTTGTCCGGGGGGACAATGAGCAGTTCTTC CASGLVRGDNEQFF
TRBJ2-3 TRBD2 NA TRBV2 TGTGCTAGCAGGGGGACTAGCGGTGGGGATCATACGCAGTATTTT CASRGTSGGDHTQYF
TRBJ2-1 TRBD2 few TRBV7-9 TGTGCCAGCAGCTTAGCCGGGACTAGCGGGTCGGAAGAGCAGTTCTTC CASSLAGTSGSEEQFF
TRBJ1-2 TRBD1 NA TRBV27 TGTGCCAGCAGTCCTAGGGGGCGGAGTGGCTACACCTTC CASSPRGRSGYTF
TRBJ2-7 NA NA TRBV28 TGTGCCAGCACGAGCAGCAGGAGCTACGAGCAGTACTTC CASTSSRSYEQYF
TRBJ2-4 TRBD2 NA TRBV4-1 TGCGCCAGCAGCCAAGGCGGGGGGCCGGGACTAGCGGGACGGAACATTCAGTACTTC CASSQGGGPGLAGRNIQYF
TRBJ1-5 NA NA TRBV7-2 TGTGCCAGCAGCACACGCCCCTTTGGGGATCAGCCCCAGCATTTT CASSTRPFGDQPQHF
TRBJ2-5 NA NA TRBV18 TGTGCCAGCTCACCACAGGGGGGAAAGACCCAGTACTTC CASSPQGGKTQYF
TRBJ1-2 NA NA TRBV12-5 NA CASASYSGQGYTF